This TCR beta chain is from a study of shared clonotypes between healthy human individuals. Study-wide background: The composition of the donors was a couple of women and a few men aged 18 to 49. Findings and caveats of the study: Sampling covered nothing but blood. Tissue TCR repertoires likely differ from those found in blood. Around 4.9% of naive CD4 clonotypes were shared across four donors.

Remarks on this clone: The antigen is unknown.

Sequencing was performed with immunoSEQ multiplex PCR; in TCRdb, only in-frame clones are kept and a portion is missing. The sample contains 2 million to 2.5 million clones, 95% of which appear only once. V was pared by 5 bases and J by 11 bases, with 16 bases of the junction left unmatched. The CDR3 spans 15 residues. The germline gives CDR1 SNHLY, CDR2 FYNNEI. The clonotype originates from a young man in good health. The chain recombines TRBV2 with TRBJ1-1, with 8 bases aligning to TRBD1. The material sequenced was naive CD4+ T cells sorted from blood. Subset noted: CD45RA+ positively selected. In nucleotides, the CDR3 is TGTGCCAGCAGTTCTACCCCCAACGGACAGGGCGGCGCTTTCTTT. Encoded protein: CASSSTPNGQGGAFF.